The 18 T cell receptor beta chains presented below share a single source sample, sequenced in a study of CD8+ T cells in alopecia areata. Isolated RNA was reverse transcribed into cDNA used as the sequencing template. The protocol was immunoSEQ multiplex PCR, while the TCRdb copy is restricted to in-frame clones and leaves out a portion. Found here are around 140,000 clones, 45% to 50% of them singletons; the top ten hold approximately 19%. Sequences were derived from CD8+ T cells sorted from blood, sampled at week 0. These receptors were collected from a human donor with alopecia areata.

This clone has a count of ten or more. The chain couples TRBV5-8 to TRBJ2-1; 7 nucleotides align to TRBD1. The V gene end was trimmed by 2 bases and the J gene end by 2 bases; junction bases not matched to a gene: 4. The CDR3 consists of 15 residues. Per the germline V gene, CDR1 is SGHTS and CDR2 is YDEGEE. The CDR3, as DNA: TGTGCCAGCAGCTTAGAACAGGGGCCCTACAATGAGCAGTTCTTC. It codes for CASSLEQGPYNEQFF.

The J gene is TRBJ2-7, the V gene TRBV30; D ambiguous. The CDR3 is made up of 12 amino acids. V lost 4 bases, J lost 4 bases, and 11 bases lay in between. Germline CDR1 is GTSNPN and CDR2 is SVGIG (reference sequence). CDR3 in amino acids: CAWTDKGYEQYF. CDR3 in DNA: TGTGCCTGGACGGATAAAGGGTACGAGCAGTACTTC. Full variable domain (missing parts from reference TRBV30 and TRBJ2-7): SQTIHQWPATLVQPVGSPLSLECTVEGTSNPNLYWYRQAAGRGLQLLFYSVGIGQISSEVPQNLSASRPQDRQFILSSKKLLLSDSGFYLCAWTDKGYEQYFGPGTRLTVT.

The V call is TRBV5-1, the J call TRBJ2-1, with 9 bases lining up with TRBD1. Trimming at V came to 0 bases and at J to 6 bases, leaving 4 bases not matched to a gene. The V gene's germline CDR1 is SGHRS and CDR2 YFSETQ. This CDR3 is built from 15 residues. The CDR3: CASSLGDRDINEQFF. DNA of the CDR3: TGCGCCAGCAGCTTGGGGGACAGGGATATCAATGAGCAGTTCTTC.

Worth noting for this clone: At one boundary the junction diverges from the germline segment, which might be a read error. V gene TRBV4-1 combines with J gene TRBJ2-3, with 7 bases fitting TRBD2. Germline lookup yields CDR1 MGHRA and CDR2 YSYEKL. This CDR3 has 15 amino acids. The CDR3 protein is CASGSGTTHTDTQYF. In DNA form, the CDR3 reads TGTGCCAGCGGAAGTGGGACTACCCACACAGATACGCAGTATTTT.

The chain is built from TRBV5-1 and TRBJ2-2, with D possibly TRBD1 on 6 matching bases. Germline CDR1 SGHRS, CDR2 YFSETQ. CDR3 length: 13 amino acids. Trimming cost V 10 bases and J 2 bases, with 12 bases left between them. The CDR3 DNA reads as TGCGCCTCAGGACAGAGAAACACCGGGGAGCTGTTTTTT. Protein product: CASGQRNTGELFF.

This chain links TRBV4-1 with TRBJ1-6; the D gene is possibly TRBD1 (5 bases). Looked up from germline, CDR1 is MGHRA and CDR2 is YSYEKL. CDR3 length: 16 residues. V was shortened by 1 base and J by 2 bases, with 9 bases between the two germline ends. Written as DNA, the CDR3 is TGCGCCAGCAGCCAAGTGAGGGGCCCCTATAATTCACCCCTCCACTTT. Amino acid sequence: CASSQVRGPYNSPLHF.

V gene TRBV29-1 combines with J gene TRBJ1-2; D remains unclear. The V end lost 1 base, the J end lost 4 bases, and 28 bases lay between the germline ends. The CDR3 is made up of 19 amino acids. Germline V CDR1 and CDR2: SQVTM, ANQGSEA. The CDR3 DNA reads TGCAGCGTTGAAGTCCCCTTAGGTCAGATAAACGCTTGGGGCTATGGCTACACCTTC. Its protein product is CSVEVPLGQINAWGYGYTF.

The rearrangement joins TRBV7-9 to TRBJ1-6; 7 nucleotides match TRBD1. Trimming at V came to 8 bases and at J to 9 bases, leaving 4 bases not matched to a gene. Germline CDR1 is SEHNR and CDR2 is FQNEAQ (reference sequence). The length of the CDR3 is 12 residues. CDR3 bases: TGTGCCAGCGGGACAGACCTTTCACCCCTCCACTTT. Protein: CASGTDLSPLHF.

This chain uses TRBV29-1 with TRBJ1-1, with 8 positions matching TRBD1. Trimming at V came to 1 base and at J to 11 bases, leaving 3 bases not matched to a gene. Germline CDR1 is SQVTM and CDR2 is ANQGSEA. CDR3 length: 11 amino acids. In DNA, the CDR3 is TGCAGCGTTGAAGGGACAGGGTACGCTTTCTTT. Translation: CSVEGTGYAFF.

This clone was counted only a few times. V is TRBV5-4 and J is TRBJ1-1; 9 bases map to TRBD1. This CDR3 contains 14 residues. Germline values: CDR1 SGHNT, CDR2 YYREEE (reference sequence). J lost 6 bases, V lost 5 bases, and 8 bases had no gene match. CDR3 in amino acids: CASRPRDRAPEAFF. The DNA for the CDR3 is TGTGCCAGCAGGCCAAGGGACAGGGCCCCTGAAGCTTTCTTT.

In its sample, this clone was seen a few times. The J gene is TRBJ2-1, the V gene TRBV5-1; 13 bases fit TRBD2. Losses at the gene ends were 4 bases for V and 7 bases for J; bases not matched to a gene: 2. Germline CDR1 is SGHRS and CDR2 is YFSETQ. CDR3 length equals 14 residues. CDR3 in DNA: TGCGCCAGCAGCCGGACTAGCGGGGGTAATGAGCAGTTCTTC. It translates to CASSRTSGGNEQFF. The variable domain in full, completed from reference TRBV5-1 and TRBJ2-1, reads KAGVTQTPRYLIKTRGQQVTLSCSPISGHRSVSWYQQTPGQGLQFLFEYFSETQRNKGNFPGRFSGRQFSNSRSEMNVSTLELGDSALYLCASSRTSGGNEQFFGPGTRLTVL.

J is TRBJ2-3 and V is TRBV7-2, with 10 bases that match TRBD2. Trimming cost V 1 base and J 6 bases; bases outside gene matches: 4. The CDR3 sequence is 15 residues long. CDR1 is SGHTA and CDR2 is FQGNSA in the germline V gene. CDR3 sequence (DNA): TGTGCCAGCAGCTTAGTCCTAGCGGGGGAGGATACGCAGTATTTT. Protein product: CASSLVLAGEDTQYF.

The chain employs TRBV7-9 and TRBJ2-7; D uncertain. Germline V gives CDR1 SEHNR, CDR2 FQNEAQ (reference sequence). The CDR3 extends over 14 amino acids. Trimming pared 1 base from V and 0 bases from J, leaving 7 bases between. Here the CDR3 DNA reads TGTGCCAGCAGCTTAGGTACAGTCTCCTACGAGCAGTACTTC. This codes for CASSLGTVSYEQYF.

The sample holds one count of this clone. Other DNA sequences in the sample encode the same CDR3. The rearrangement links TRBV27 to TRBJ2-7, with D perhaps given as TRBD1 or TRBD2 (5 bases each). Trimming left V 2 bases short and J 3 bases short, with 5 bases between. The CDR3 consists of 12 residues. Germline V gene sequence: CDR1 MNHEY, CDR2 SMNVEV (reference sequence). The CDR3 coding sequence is TGTGCCAGCAGTTTAGGGGGCTACGAGCAGTACTTC. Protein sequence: CASSLGGYEQYF.

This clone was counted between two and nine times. The chain's CDR3 is CASTSFSGGNQPQHF. In DNA, the CDR3 is TGTGCCAGTACCTCATTCTCGGGGGGCAATCAGCCCCAGCATTTT. The chain uses TRBV19 and TRBJ1-5; perhaps TRBD1 as D (5 bases). The V gene's germline CDR1 is LNHDA and CDR2 SQIVND (reference sequence). This CDR3 has 15 residues. The V end was cut by 7 bases, the J end by 2 bases, with 15 bases between.

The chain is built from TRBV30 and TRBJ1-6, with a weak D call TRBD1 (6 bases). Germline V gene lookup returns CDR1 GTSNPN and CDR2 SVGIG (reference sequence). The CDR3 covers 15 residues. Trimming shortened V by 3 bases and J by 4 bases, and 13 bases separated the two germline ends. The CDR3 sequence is CAWRDPGQYNSPLHF. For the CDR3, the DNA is TGTGCCTGGAGAGATCCGGGACAATATAATTCACCCCTCCACTTT.

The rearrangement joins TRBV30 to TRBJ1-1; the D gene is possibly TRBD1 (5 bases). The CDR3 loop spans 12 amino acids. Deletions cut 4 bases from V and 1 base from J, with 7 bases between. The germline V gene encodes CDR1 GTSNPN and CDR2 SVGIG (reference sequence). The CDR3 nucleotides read TGTGCCTGGACAACAGGGAACACTGAAGCTTTCTTT. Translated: CAWTTGNTEAFF.

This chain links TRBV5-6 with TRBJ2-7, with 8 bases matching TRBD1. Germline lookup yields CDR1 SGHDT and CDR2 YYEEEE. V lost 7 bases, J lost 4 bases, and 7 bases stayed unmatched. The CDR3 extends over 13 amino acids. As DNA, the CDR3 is TGTGCCAGCGTCGGACAGGGAGGATACGAGCAGTACTTC. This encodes CASVGQGGYEQYF.